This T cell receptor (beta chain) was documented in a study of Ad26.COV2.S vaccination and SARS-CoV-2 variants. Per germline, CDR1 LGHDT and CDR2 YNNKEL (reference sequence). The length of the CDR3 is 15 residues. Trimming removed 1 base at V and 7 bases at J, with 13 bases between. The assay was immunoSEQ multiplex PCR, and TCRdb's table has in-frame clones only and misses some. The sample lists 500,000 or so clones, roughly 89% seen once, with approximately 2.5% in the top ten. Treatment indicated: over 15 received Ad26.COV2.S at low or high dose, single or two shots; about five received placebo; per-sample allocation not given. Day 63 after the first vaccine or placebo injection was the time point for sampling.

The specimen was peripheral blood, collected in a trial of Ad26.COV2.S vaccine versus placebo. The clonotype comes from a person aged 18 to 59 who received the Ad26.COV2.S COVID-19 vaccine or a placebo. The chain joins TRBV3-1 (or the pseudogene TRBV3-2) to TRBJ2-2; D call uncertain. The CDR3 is CASSQVIMGYGELFF. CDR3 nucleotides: TGTGCCAGCAGCCAAGTAATTATGGGTTACGGGGAGCTGTTTTTT.